The 25 T cell receptor beta chains below come from one sample, sequenced in a study of blood T cell repertoires in COVID-19. Sequencing was performed with immunoSEQ multiplex PCR; in TCRdb, only in-frame clones are kept and a portion is missing. The table records 120,000 or so clones, around four fifths of them present only once. The material sequenced was peripheral blood. All receptors come from an elderly man with active or convalescent COVID-19.

This chain connects TRBV4-2 to TRBJ1-3; TRBD1 aligns across 9 bases. The V segment lost 3 bases and the J segment 4 bases; nucleotides outside the gene matches: 4. CDR3 size: 15 residues. The germline V gene has CDR1 LGHNA and CDR2 YNFKEQ. CDR3 coding DNA: TGTGCCAGCAGCCAGAACAGGGGGCCCGGAAACACCATATATTTT. It specifies CASSQNRGPGNTIYF.

This clone was seen once. J is TRBJ1-2 and V is TRBV6-6; D gene uncertain. There are 14 residues in the CDR3. CDR1 and CDR2 from the germline V gene are MNHNY and SVGAGI (reference sequence). Trimming cost V 8 bases and J 0 bases, with 13 bases left between them. CDR3 loop: CASLIGGANYGYTF. CDR3 in DNA: TGTGCCAGCCTCATCGGCGGAGCTAACTATGGCTACACCTTC.

The chain uses TRBV6-5 and TRBJ2-7; D perhaps matches TRBD1 (5 bases). The CDR3 contains 14 residues. Per germline, CDR1 MNHEY and CDR2 SVGAGI. The ends were cut back, 7 bases at V and 3 bases at J, with 16 bases in the middle. The DNA for the CDR3 is TGTGCCAGCAAGACACAGGAGTCGGGCTACGAGCAGTACTTC. Protein: CASKTQESGYEQYF.

This chain connects TRBV5-1 to TRBJ2-7; 8 positions match TRBD2. The CDR3 totals 15 residues. Unmatched junction bases numbered 7, after V lost 5 bases and J lost 0 bases. CDR1 and CDR2 from the germline V gene are SGHRS and YFSETQ. The CDR3 loop reads CASRKNSGDSYEQYF. Here the CDR3 DNA reads TGCGCCAGCAGAAAAAATAGCGGGGACTCCTACGAGCAGTACTTC.

The chain employs TRBV5-1 and TRBJ1-1; a weak D match, TRBD1 (6 bases). CDR1 is SGHRS and CDR2 is YFSETQ in the germline V gene. The CDR3 totals 14 residues. V was trimmed by 1 base and J by 5 bases, leaving 12 bases between them. The CDR3 is CASSLTGRVTEAFF. Written as DNA, the CDR3 is TGCGCCAGCAGCTTGACAGGGCGCGTTACTGAAGCTTTCTTT.

The CDR3 loop reads CASSLVASNTEAFF. CDR3 in DNA: TGTGCCAGCAGCTTAGTAGCCAGTAACACTGAAGCTTTCTTT. The rearrangement joins TRBV7-2 to TRBJ1-1; no definite D call. This CDR3 contains 14 residues. Deletions cut 1 base from V and 2 bases from J, with 8 bases between. CDR1 is SGHTA, CDR2 FQGNSA, per germline.

The genes are TRBV5-4 and TRBJ2-2; 11 positions match TRBD2. V was clipped by 3 bases and J by 4 bases; unmatched bases: 2. The CDR3 contains 15 residues. From germline, CDR1 is SGHNT and CDR2 YYREEE (reference sequence). The CDR3 here is CASSSGLAATGELFF. The CDR3 DNA reads TGTGCCAGCAGCTCGGGACTAGCGGCCACCGGGGAGCTGTTTTTT. Looking up the rest from reference TRBV5-4 and TRBJ2-2 gives the full variable domain: ETGVTQSPTHLIKTRGQQVTLRCSSQSGHNTVSWYQQALGQGPQFIFQYYREEENGRGNFPPRFSGLQFPNYSSELNVNALELDDSALYLCASSSGLAATGELFFGEGSRLTVL.

J is TRBJ1-1 and V is TRBV12-5, with unresolved D. The length of the CDR3 is 14 residues. Germline lookup yields CDR1 LGHNT and CDR2 FRNRAP. V was shortened by 6 bases and J by 2 bases, with 13 bases between the two germline ends. CDR3 DNA sequence: TGTGCTAGTGGCGCAGACACAACAAACACTGAAGCTTTCTTT. Protein product: CASGADTTNTEAFF.

The chain joins TRBV28 to TRBJ1-1; a possible D gene is TRBD1 (5 bases). Germline V gene lookup returns CDR1 MDHEN and CDR2 SYDVKM. The V end was cut by 5 bases, the J end by 6 bases, with 13 bases between. CDR3 size: 13 residues. The CDR3 bases are TGTGCCAGCAGTCTCAATGCGGGGGCTGAAGCTTTCTTT. Translation gives CASSLNAGAEAFF.

The rearrangement uses TRBV5-1 and TRBJ2-7; 7 nucleotides line up with TRBD1. The germline V gene encodes CDR1 SGHRS and CDR2 YFSETQ. The V and J ends lost 4 bases and 0 bases, in that order; junction bases with no gene match: 10. CDR3 size: 16 residues. CDR3 in amino acids: CASSTRQGENSYEQYF. The CDR3, as DNA: TGCGCCAGCAGCACCCGACAGGGTGAAAACTCCTACGAGCAGTACTTC.

The chain joins TRBV7-2 to TRBJ2-7; the match to TRBD2 covers 7 bases. The CDR3 runs to 14 residues. V was pared by 5 bases and J by 4 bases, with 8 bases of the junction left unmatched. Germline V lookup: CDR1 SGHTA, CDR2 FQGNSA. CDR3 coding DNA: TGTGCCAGCAGCCAACCTAGCGGTAAATACGAGCAGTACTTC. It codes for CASSQPSGKYEQYF.

This clone came up a few times. The chain recombines TRBV7-9 with TRBJ1-5; 8 bases align to TRBD1. V gave up 4 bases and J gave up 3 bases; unmatched junction bases: 11. Germline lookup yields CDR1 SEHNR and CDR2 FQNEAQ (reference sequence). The CDR3 has 17 amino acids. CDR3 sequence reads: CASSSSYRGRFNQPQHF. Here the CDR3 DNA reads TGTGCCAGCAGCTCCTCATACAGGGGGAGGTTCAATCAGCCCCAGCATTTT.

The CDR3 sequence: CASSISGGAYNEQFF. As DNA, the CDR3 is TGTGCCAGCAGCATCAGTGGGGGGGCGTACAATGAGCAGTTCTTC. The V and J genes are TRBV13 and TRBJ2-1, with D perhaps TRBD2 (7 bases). The germline CDR1 and CDR2 sequences are PRHDT and FYEKMQ (reference sequence). The V end lost 5 bases, the J end lost 4 bases, and 15 bases lay between the germline ends. This CDR3 is built from 15 residues.

This clone was observed a few times. V is TRBV7-9 and J is TRBJ1-2; D unclear. CDR1 is SEHNR and CDR2 is FQNEAQ in the germline V gene (reference sequence). The CDR3 runs 12 residues. V gave up 2 bases and J gave up 4 bases, with 5 bases separating them. The CDR3 sequence: CASSLPGYGYTF. The CDR3 DNA sequence: TGTGCCAGCAGCTTACCGGGCTATGGCTACACCTTC.

This chain links TRBV19 with TRBJ2-5; 8 bases are shared with TRBD2. The CDR3 runs 15 residues. The J segment lost 4 bases and the V segment lost 0 bases, leaving 4 bases of the junction unmatched. Germline CDR1 and CDR2: LNHDA and SQIVND (reference sequence). In DNA form, the CDR3 reads TGTGCCAGTAGTATAGATTCGGGGGGGCGAGAGACCCAGTACTTC. It encodes CASSIDSGGRETQYF. Looking up the rest from reference TRBV19 and TRBJ2-5 gives the full variable domain: DGGITQSPKYLFRKEGQNVTLSCEQNLNHDAMYWYRQDPGQGLRLIYYSQIVNDFQKGDIAEGYSVSREKKESFPLTVTSAQKNPTAFYLCASSIDSGGRETQYFGPGTRLLVL.

The table lists this clone with a count of one. The chain combines TRBV5-1 with TRBJ1-2; 7 bases match TRBD1. The CDR3 is made up of 14 amino acids. Trimming cost V 4 bases and J 8 bases; bases outside gene matches: 11. CDR1 is SGHRS, CDR2 YFSETQ, per germline. The CDR3 loop reads CASSAGTDTGGYTF. The CDR3 nucleotides are TGCGCCAGCAGCGCCGGGACAGACACGGGGGGCTACACCTTC.

Points on this clone: The same CDR3 can be traced to other DNA sequences in this sample. The V gene is TRBV9, the J gene TRBJ1-3, with 7 positions matching TRBD1. Losses at the gene ends were 0 bases for V and 7 bases for J; bases not matched to a gene: 7. Germline values: CDR1 SGDLS, CDR2 YYNGEE. This CDR3 contains 15 residues. The CDR3 region is CASSVAGTVGNTIYF. CDR3 in DNA: TGTGCCAGCAGCGTAGCCGGGACAGTGGGGAACACCATATATTTT.

The J gene is TRBJ1-6, the V gene TRBV7-2; 8 nucleotides align to TRBD1. Germline V CDR1 and CDR2: SGHTA, FQGNSA. This CDR3 spans 15 amino acids. V lost 4 bases, J lost 9 bases, and 8 bases stayed unmatched. The CDR3 sequence: CASSSTRGQGSPLHF. CDR3 sequence (DNA): TGTGCCAGCAGCTCGACCAGGGGGCAAGGTTCACCCCTCCACTTT. Full variable domain (missing parts from reference TRBV7-2 and TRBJ1-6): GAGVSQSPSNKVTEKGKDVELRCDPISGHTALYWYRQSLGQGLEFLIYFQGNSAPDKSGLPSDRFSAERTGGSVSTLTIQRTQQEDSAVYLCASSSTRGQGSPLHFGNGTRLTVT.

This clone appeared a few times. The chain couples TRBV6-5 to TRBJ1-2, with TRBD1 matching over 8 bases. The CDR3 is made up of 15 amino acids. Per the germline V gene, CDR1 is MNHEY and CDR2 is SVGAGI. J lost 2 bases, V lost 7 bases, and 9 bases had no gene match. CDR3 region: CASTALGTGNYGYTF. CDR3 nucleotide sequence: TGTGCCAGCACCGCACTCGGGACAGGAAACTATGGCTACACCTTC.

This chain joins TRBV19 and TRBJ2-7, with 8 nucleotides matching TRBD1. The junction had 15 bases not matched to a gene; V was cut back by 5 bases and J by 0 bases. CDR1 is LNHDA and CDR2 is SQIVND in the germline V gene (reference sequence). This CDR3 has 18 residues. The CDR3 nucleotides are TGTGCCAGTAGTTCTTCGTCCCACAGGGGGGCAAGCTCCTACGAGCAGTACTTC. It specifies CASSSSSHRGASSYEQYF.

The J gene is TRBJ1-1, the V gene TRBV19; possibly TRBD1 for D (5 bases). This CDR3 has 11 amino acids. V shed 3 bases and J shed 10 bases, with 9 bases lying between them. Germline V gives CDR1 LNHDA, CDR2 SQIVND (reference sequence). Written as DNA, the CDR3 is TGTGCCAGTAGTATGGGACTTTCAGCTTTCTTT. It encodes CASSMGLSAFF.

The chain carries TRBV28 and TRBJ2-7; 11 nucleotides agree with TRBD2. With V trimmed by 6 bases and J by 3 bases, 7 bases remained unmatched. The CDR3 has 15 residues. Germline CDR1 and CDR2: MDHEN and SYDVKM. CDR3 nucleotides: TGTGCCAGCAGCAATAGCGGGGGGGCTATCTACGAGCAGTACTTC. This encodes CASSNSGGAIYEQYF.

The chain links TRBV7-9 to TRBJ2-1; D is possibly TRBD2 (6 bases). This CDR3 region has 15 residues. V was trimmed by 5 bases and J by 2 bases, leaving 13 bases between them. Germline values: CDR1 SEHNR, CDR2 FQNEAQ (reference sequence). CDR3 residues: CASSTRGGAYNEQFF. The CDR3 nucleotides read TGTGCCAGCAGCACCAGAGGCGGGGCCTACAATGAGCAGTTCTTC. Supplemented by reference TRBV7-9 and TRBJ2-1, the full variable domain reads DTGVSQNPRHKITKRGQNVTFRCDPISEHNRLYWYRQTLGQGPEFLTYFQNEAQLEKSRLLSDRFSAERPKGSFSTLEIQRTEQGDSAMYLCASSTRGGAYNEQFFGPGTRLTVL.

This clone was counted once. The genes are TRBV5-5 and TRBJ2-5, with TRBD1 as a possible D gene (5 bases). Trimming removed 5 bases at V and 5 bases at J, with 10 bases between. Germline-derived CDR1 and CDR2 are SGHKS and YYEKEE (reference sequence). The CDR3 has 12 amino acids. CDR3 sequence: CASSRDSETQYF. The CDR3 DNA reads TGTGCCAGCAGTCGAGACAGTGAGACCCAGTACTTC.

The CDR3 sequence: CASSQVRDTEAFF. The CDR3 DNA reads TGTGCCAGCAGCCAAGTCAGGGACACTGAAGCTTTCTTT. This chain links TRBV14 with TRBJ1-1, with TRBD1 as a possible D gene (5 bases). The CDR3 loop spans 13 amino acids. Germline V gene data show CDR1 as SGHDN and CDR2 as FVKESK. Trimming took 1 base from V and 3 from J, leaving 6 bases between them.